This T cell receptor (beta chain) was identified in a study of OX40 agonist ivuxolimab in advanced cancers. Study-level findings and limits: Antigen specificity remained undetermined for the expanded peripheral T cells. Within 6 weeks, CD4+ and CD8+ blood T cells expanded clonally at 0.1 to 3.0 mg/kg.

Only in-frame clones appear in the TCRdb table, and some are missing; sequencing was by immunoSEQ multiplex PCR. The table has about 73,000 clones, around nine tenths seen once. For this clone: Its antigen is still unknown.

The material sequenced was CD4+ or CD8+ T cells sorted from blood, taken in a trial of the OX40 agonist ivuxolimab. This TCR came from an adult with an advanced solid tumor such as melanoma, head and neck, liver or kidney cancer.

The CDR3 nucleotides read TGCGCCAGCAGCGGGGGACTAGCAGTCTATGAGCAGTTCTTC. Translating it yields CASSGGLAVYEQFF. This chain links TRBV5-1 with TRBJ2-1, with 9 bases identical to TRBD2. CDR1 and CDR2 from the germline V gene are SGHRS and YFSETQ. This CDR3 is 14 amino acids long. Unmatched junction bases numbered 7, after V lost 4 bases and J lost 8 bases.